A selection of T cell receptor beta chains follows, all from one sample in a study of T cell repertoires in ileal Crohn's disease. The method was immunoSEQ multiplex PCR; TCRdb's version includes in-frame clones alone and lacks a portion of them. The sample has roughly 3,400 clones, 81% seen once. Sequenced: ileal tissue. These receptors were collected from an adult with Crohn's disease. Each CDR3 is given with its conserved first and last residue. Fields, in order: J gene, V gene, clone size, D gene, CDR3 DNA, CDR3 protein. The D gene is left open where the match is weak. Where a row states a size, it is once, few, many or the class of an expanded clone; other rows omit it.

j_gene: TRBJ2-7
v_gene: TRBV5-1
abundance: .
d_gene: TRBD1
CDR3nt: TGCGCCAGCAGCTTCTCGACAGGGGGCCTTTCCGAGCAGTACTTC
CDR3aa: CASSFSTGGLSEQYF

j_gene: TRBJ2-7
v_gene: TRBV5-6
abundance: few
d_gene: .
CDR3nt: TGTGCCAGCAGCGCCCAGGGCTACGAGCAGTACTTC
CDR3aa: CASSAQGYEQYF

j_gene: TRBJ2-2
v_gene: TRBV27
abundance: .
d_gene: .
CDR3nt: TGTGCCAGCAGTTCTAGCCCCCACGGGGAGCTGTTTTTT
CDR3aa: CASSSSPHGELFF

j_gene: TRBJ1-2
v_gene: TRBV28
abundance: .
d_gene: .
CDR3nt: TGTGCCAGCCAAGTCCCTCCCACATATGGCTACACCTTC
CDR3aa: CASQVPPTYGYTF

j_gene: TRBJ2-5
v_gene: TRBV27
abundance: once
d_gene: TRBD2
CDR3nt: TGTGCCAGCTCGGTAGCGGGGGGGGTCCAAGAGACCCAGTACTTC
CDR3aa: CASSVAGGVQETQYF

j_gene: TRBJ2-1
v_gene: TRBV10-3
abundance: .
d_gene: TRBD2
CDR3nt: TGTGCCATCAGTGAGTCAGTTGGGACTAGCGGGATTGGCAATGAGCAGTTCTTC
CDR3aa: CAISESVGTSGIGNEQFF

j_gene: TRBJ2-4
v_gene: TRBV7-2
abundance: .
d_gene: TRBD1
CDR3nt: TGTGCCAGCAGCTCCCAGGGGGACGTCAAAAACATTCAGTACTTC
CDR3aa: CASSSQGDVKNIQYF

j_gene: TRBJ1-2
v_gene: TRBV12-5
abundance: .
d_gene: .
CDR3nt: TGTGCTAGTGGACCACAGGGAGCTAACTATGGCTACACCTTC
CDR3aa: CASGPQGANYGYTF

j_gene: TRBJ1-1
v_gene: TRBV29-1
abundance: .
d_gene: .
CDR3nt: TGCAGCGTTGGGGCTGCCAACACTGAAGCTTTCTTT
CDR3aa: CSVGAANTEAFF

j_gene: TRBJ2-1
v_gene: TRBV6-4
abundance: once
d_gene: TRBD2
CDR3nt: TGTGCCAGCAGTGACTCTTTAGCGGGAGACTCCAATGAGCAGTTCTTC
CDR3aa: CASSDSLAGDSNEQFF

j_gene: TRBJ1-5
v_gene: TRBV4-1
abundance: .
d_gene: .
CDR3nt: TGCGCCAGCAGCTACGACATAAACAATCAGCCCCAGCATTTT
CDR3aa: CASSYDINNQPQHF

j_gene: TRBJ1-2
v_gene: TRBV4-2
abundance: large
d_gene: TRBD1
CDR3nt: TGTGCCAGCAGCCCCAACAGGGGGCAGGGCTACACCTTC
CDR3aa: CASSPNRGQGYTF

j_gene: TRBJ2-7
v_gene: TRBV6-6
abundance: .
d_gene: TRBD2
CDR3nt: TGTGCCAGCCACTGGGATAGCGGGCGCTACGAGCAGTACTTC
CDR3aa: CASHWDSGRYEQYF

j_gene: TRBJ1-4
v_gene: TRBV6-5
abundance: few
d_gene: .
CDR3nt: TGTGCCAGCAGTTACTCGGGGGCTACTAATGAAAAACTGTTTTTT
CDR3aa: CASSYSGATNEKLFF

j_gene: TRBJ1-1
v_gene: TRBV27
abundance: .
d_gene: .
CDR3nt: TGTGCCAGCAGTTTATCGGTCCTAGCTGAAGCTTTCTTT
CDR3aa: CASSLSVLAEAFF

j_gene: TRBJ2-1
v_gene: TRBV29-1
abundance: .
d_gene: TRBD2
CDR3nt: TGCAGCGTTTTGGGGAAACTTACTAGCGGGTACGGGAATGAGCAGTTCTTC
CDR3aa: CSVLGKLTSGYGNEQFF

j_gene: TRBJ2-3
v_gene: TRBV5-1
abundance: .
d_gene: TRBD1
CDR3nt: TGCGCCAGCAGACGAGAGACAGGGGGGACAGATACGCAGTATTTT
CDR3aa: CASRRETGGTDTQYF

j_gene: TRBJ1-2
v_gene: TRBV7-2
abundance: .
d_gene: TRBD1
CDR3nt: TGTGCCAGCAGCTGGACAGGGAACTATGGCTACACCTTC
CDR3aa: CASSWTGNYGYTF

j_gene: TRBJ2-5
v_gene: TRBV7-7
abundance: .
d_gene: .
CDR3nt: TGTGCTAGCAGCACCGGGGGAGGGGGGGAGACCCAGTACTTC
CDR3aa: CASSTGGGGETQYF

j_gene: TRBJ2-5
v_gene: TRBV5-5
abundance: .
d_gene: .
CDR3nt: TGTGCCAGCAGCTCCGATTCGGGCATGGGGGGAGAGACCCAGTACTTC
CDR3aa: CASSSDSGMGGETQYF

j_gene: TRBJ1-4
v_gene: TRBV7-8
abundance: .
d_gene: TRBD1
CDR3nt: TGTGCCAGCAGCTTTGACAGGGGTGAAAAACTGTTTTTT
CDR3aa: CASSFDRGEKLFF

j_gene: TRBJ2-1
v_gene: TRBV27
abundance: .
d_gene: TRBD2
CDR3nt: TGTGCCAGCCGGGGCGGGAGCTCCTACAATGAGCAGTTCTTC
CDR3aa: CASRGGSSYNEQFF

j_gene: TRBJ2-1
v_gene: TRBV6-1
abundance: .
d_gene: TRBD2
CDR3nt: TGTGCCAGCAGTGTAGGACTAGCGGGGGGGAATGAGCAGTTCTTC
CDR3aa: CASSVGLAGGNEQFF

j_gene: TRBJ2-3
v_gene: TRBV6-6
abundance: .
d_gene: TRBD1
CDR3nt: TGTGCCAGCAGCCGCGGACAGGGGGTCGACACAGATACGCAGTATTTT
CDR3aa: CASSRGQGVDTDTQYF

j_gene: TRBJ2-3
v_gene: TRBV30
abundance: .
d_gene: .
CDR3nt: TGTGCCTGGAGCACGGGAACAGATACGCAGTATTTT
CDR3aa: CAWSTGTDTQYF

j_gene: TRBJ2-7
v_gene: TRBV5-1
abundance: .
d_gene: TRBD1
CDR3nt: TGCGCCAGCAGCCCCGGGACAGCCCTCGGCGAGCAGTACTTC
CDR3aa: CASSPGTALGEQYF

j_gene: TRBJ1-1
v_gene: TRBV6-5
abundance: .
d_gene: .
CDR3nt: TGTGCCAGCAGAGTCACTGCGAACACTGAAGCTTTCTTT
CDR3aa: CASRVTANTEAFF

j_gene: TRBJ1-3
v_gene: TRBV19
abundance: .
d_gene: .
CDR3nt: TGTGCCAGTAGAAGCGCGGGGTCTGGAAACACCATATATTTT
CDR3aa: CASRSAGSGNTIYF

j_gene: TRBJ2-7
v_gene: TRBV6-6
abundance: .
d_gene: .
CDR3nt: TGTGCCAGCAGTTACTCCTCGGTCGGGCAGTACTTC
CDR3aa: CASSYSSVGQYF

j_gene: TRBJ2-3
v_gene: TRBV6-6
abundance: once
d_gene: .
CDR3nt: TGTGCCAGCATCCCTCCAGGCACAGATACGCAGTATTTT
CDR3aa: CASIPPGTDTQYF

j_gene: TRBJ2-2
v_gene: TRBV6-5
abundance: .
d_gene: TRBD2
CDR3nt: TGTGCCAGCAGTTCCAAGCGGGGGAACACCGGGGAGCTGTTTTTT
CDR3aa: CASSSKRGNTGELFF

j_gene: TRBJ2-7
v_gene: TRBV2
abundance: .
d_gene: .
CDR3nt: TGTGCCAGCAGTTCGGACACCGACTACGAGCAGTACTTC
CDR3aa: CASSSDTDYEQYF

j_gene: TRBJ2-1
v_gene: TRBV9
abundance: .
d_gene: .
CDR3nt: TGTGCCAGCAGCGACCGGGGGGACACCTACAATGAGCAGTTCTTC
CDR3aa: CASSDRGDTYNEQFF

j_gene: TRBJ1-2
v_gene: TRBV7-9
abundance: .
d_gene: .
CDR3nt: TGTGCCAGCAGTTACCGGGACACCTATGGCTACACCTTC
CDR3aa: CASSYRDTYGYTF

j_gene: TRBJ1-1
v_gene: TRBV5-4
abundance: .
d_gene: .
CDR3nt: TGCCACCAGGGTTACCCTGAAGCTTTCTTT
CDR3aa: CHQGYPEAFF

j_gene: TRBJ1-1
v_gene: TRBV6-1
abundance: .
d_gene: .
CDR3nt: TGTGCCAGCAGTGATGAGCCAGGGATTCCTGAAGCTTTCTTT
CDR3aa: CASSDEPGIPEAFF

j_gene: TRBJ2-7
v_gene: TRBV7-9
abundance: .
d_gene: TRBD2
CDR3nt: TGTGCCAGCAGCTTTGGAACGCGACTAGCGGGGTCCTACGAGCAGTACTTC
CDR3aa: CASSFGTRLAGSYEQYF

j_gene: TRBJ1-2
v_gene: TRBV5-1
abundance: .
d_gene: TRBD1
CDR3nt: TGCGCCAGCAGCACCTTCGGACAGGGTGCCGCTGGCTACACCTTC
CDR3aa: CASSTFGQGAAGYTF